The present TCR beta chain was sequenced within a study of identical twins' blood T cells. Study background: Roughly 50 million reads covered roughly six alpha-chain and roughly six beta-chain libraries.

There are 13 residues in the CDR3. Trimming cost V 6 bases and J 4 bases, with 15 bases left between them. Germline V gene lookup returns CDR1 DFQATT and CDR2 SNEGSKA (reference sequence). In regard to this clonotype: Its cognate antigen is unknown.

TCRdb re-analysed the 5' RACE reads in MiXCR, keeping a single row per CDR3 protein. The data contain fewer than 450,000 distinct CDR3 sequences, around 30% of them seen just once; the ten biggest clones take up about 6%. Study-wide results and caveats: Out-of-frame TCRbeta clonotypes reportedly had markedly more similar V usage in twins than unrelated donors.

The chain joins TRBV20-1 to TRBJ1-1; tentatively, D is TRBD1 (6 bases). This TCR was sampled from a woman between 18 and 55 years old in good health. Sequencing was done on a sample of PBMCs. The CDR3 is CSATTTGPTEAFF. CDR3 nucleotides: TGCAGTGCCACTACCACAGGGCCCACTGAAGCTTTCTTT.